The 17 T cell receptor beta chains presented below share a single source sample, sequenced in a study of CD8 T cells in Susac syndrome (dated by TCRdb to about 2019). The library came from the immunoSEQ multiplex PCR assay. RNA was extracted using the RNeasy kit, and roughly 0.45 to 1 microgram was reverse transcribed with random hexamers. TCRdb trimmed the raw reads at Q25, called clones with MiXCR and kept productive beta chains. Entries are consolidated by CDR3 protein sequence, retaining the most common genes and DNA. The sample records about 120,000 distinct CDR3 sequences, around 93% of which are singletons. Of the sample, over 0.1% falls within the top ten clones. The sample was CD8+ T cells from PBMCs. These receptors were taken from a human donor in good health.

V usage is TRBV2 and J usage is TRBJ2-7; perhaps D is TRBD1 or TRBD2 (6 bases each). V lost 10 bases, J lost 5 bases, and 27 bases lay in between. This CDR3 comprises 16 residues. Germline V gene sequence: CDR1 SNHLY, CDR2 FYNNEI. Here the CDR3 reads CANNGRRKGGNDEQYF. Written as DNA, the CDR3 is TGTGCCAACAATGGACGACGGAAGGGGGGTAACGACGAGCAGTACTTC.

This clonotype was recorded once. The gene calls are TRBV19 and TRBJ2-1; D not certain. The CDR3 is 18 residues long. With 3 bases removed from V and 3 bases from J, the gap between germline ends came to 21 bases. Germline V gene sequence: CDR1 LNHDA, CDR2 SQIVND (reference sequence). The CDR3 reads CASSIPKGPSGFYNEQFF. The CDR3, as DNA: TGTGCCAGTAGTATTCCCAAAGGGCCGAGTGGGTTCTACAATGAGCAGTTCTTC.

This sequence joins TRBV20-1 and TRBJ2-1; 12 nucleotides align to TRBD2. Germline V gene lookup returns CDR1 DFQATT and CDR2 SNEGSKA (reference sequence). V was clipped by 4 bases and J by 2 bases; unmatched bases: 6. This CDR3 has 16 residues. In DNA, the CDR3 is TGCAGTGCTATCCACCGACTAGCGGGGGCCTACAATGAGCAGTTCTTC. Translating gives CSAIHRLAGAYNEQFF.

J is TRBJ1-1 and V is TRBV18; 7 bases fit TRBD1. The CDR3 totals 17 residues. V lost 4 bases and J lost 0; bases outside the gene matches: 11. Germline CDR1 KGHSH, CDR2 LQKENI. The CDR3 here is CASSRDSLIVMNTEAFF. The CDR3, as DNA: TGTGCCAGCTCACGGGACAGCCTTATTGTCATGAACACTGAAGCTTTCTTT.

The rearrangement links TRBV6-5 to TRBJ2-7; D might be TRBD1 (6 bases). This CDR3 region has 13 residues. The germline gives CDR1 MNHEY, CDR2 SVGAGI. Trimming shortened V by 8 bases and J by 6 bases, and 17 bases separated the two germline ends. CDR3 protein: CASQKGQSREQYF. The CDR3 DNA reads as TGTGCCAGCCAGAAAGGACAGTCACGCGAGCAGTACTTC.

The rearrangement joins TRBV11-1 to TRBJ2-1, with 10 bases that match TRBD2. J was trimmed by 5 bases and V by 6 bases; bases with no gene match: 4. There are 14 residues in the CDR3. CDR1 is SGHAT and CDR2 is FQDESV in the germline V gene (reference sequence). The CDR3 is CASSPGLADNEQFF. In nucleotides, the CDR3 is TGTGCCAGCAGTCCCGGACTAGCGGACAATGAGCAGTTCTTC.

The V gene is TRBV6-5, the J gene TRBJ2-7; 11 bases fit TRBD1. V shed 2 bases and J 3 bases; nucleotides not matched to a gene: 0. The germline CDR1 and CDR2 sequences are MNHEY and SVGAGI. There are 14 residues in the CDR3. The CDR3 reads CASSYGTGGYEQYF. In DNA form, the CDR3 reads TGTGCCAGCAGTTACGGGACAGGGGGCTACGAGCAGTACTTC.

The V and J genes are TRBV5-1 and TRBJ2-7, with D possibly being TRBD1 or TRBD2 (5 bases each). Between the trimmed V and J ends, which lost 5 bases and 3 bases, there was a span of 12 bases. Germline V lookup: CDR1 SGHRS, CDR2 YFSETQ. The CDR3 has 13 amino acids. CDR3 DNA sequence: TGCGCCAGCAGTACCGGGGCCAACTACGAGCAGTACTTC. Translation: CASSTGANYEQYF.

The V gene is TRBV5-4, the J gene TRBJ2-7; 8 bases align to TRBD1. Germline V lookup: CDR1 SGHNT, CDR2 YYREEE (reference sequence). V lost 4 bases to trimming and J lost 4 bases; unmatched junction nucleotides: 4. The CDR3 runs 13 residues. This CDR3 reads CASSRQGIYEQYF. The CDR3, as DNA: TGTGCCAGCAGCCGACAGGGGATATACGAGCAGTACTTC.

CDR3 region: CASSFYGRENEQFF. In nucleotides, the CDR3 is TGTGCCAGCAGCTTTTACGGGAGGGAGAATGAGCAGTTCTTC. The V gene is TRBV7-2, the J gene TRBJ2-1; TRBD2 matches at 8 bases. This CDR3 has 14 residues. The trim removed 3 bases at V and 7 bases at J, leaving 5 bases unmatched. Germline assignment: CDR1 SGHTA and CDR2 FQGNSA.

V and J are TRBV20-1 and TRBJ1-5; 8 bases align to TRBD1. Germline-derived CDR1 and CDR2 are DFQATT and SNEGSKA (reference sequence). The CDR3 sequence is 15 residues long. J was trimmed by 3 bases and V by 4 bases; bases with no gene match: 8. CDR3 nucleotides: TGCAGTGCTATGTATCAGGGGGCGTTCAATCAGCCCCAGCATTTT. Protein: CSAMYQGAFNQPQHF.

The gene calls are TRBV12-3 or TRBV12-4 and TRBJ1-5, with D possibly being TRBD1 (5 bases). The CDR3 totals 14 residues. The ends were cut back, 4 bases at V and 7 bases at J, with 14 bases in the middle. The CDR3 DNA follows: TGTGCCAGCAGTTGGGGGAGCGGGTCCCAGCCCCAGCATTTT. As protein: CASSWGSGSQPQHF.

The chain employs TRBV20-1 and TRBJ2-2; 7 bases fit TRBD1. Germline V gene sequence: CDR1 DFQATT, CDR2 SNEGSKA (reference sequence). This CDR3 has 14 amino acids. The ends lost 2 bases at V and 3 bases at J; junction bases unmatched: 3. The CDR3 here is CSARRQGDTGELFF. The CDR3 DNA is TGCAGTGCTAGACGTCAGGGGGACACCGGGGAGCTGTTTTTT.

The chain couples TRBV20-1 to TRBJ2-7; D is possibly TRBD2 (6 bases). This CDR3 has 12 amino acids. V lost 5 bases and J 2 bases, leaving 10 bases between the germline ends. Germline CDR1 is DFQATT and CDR2 is SNEGSKA (reference sequence). DNA of the CDR3: TGCAGTGCTCGGACTAACACCTACGAGCAGTACTTC. Amino acids: CSARTNTYEQYF.

This clonotype was recorded only once. The J gene is TRBJ1-2, the V gene TRBV6-2 or TRBV6-3; weak D call: TRBD1 (6 bases). Germline V gives CDR1 MNHEY, CDR2 SVGEGT. Trimming took 4 bases from V and 6 from J, leaving 21 bases between them. This CDR3 is built from 16 residues. The CDR3 nucleotides read TGTGCCAGCAGTTCGGACAGCCACCCGCCACCTCATGGCTACACCTTC. Translation gives CASSSDSHPPPHGYTF.

The V gene is TRBV5-1, the J gene TRBJ2-3; D unclear. Trimming removed 4 bases at V and 1 base at J, with 10 bases between. There are 14 residues in the CDR3. Germline CDR1 and CDR2: SGHRS and YFSETQ. CDR3: CASSIPGRTDTQYF. CDR3 nucleotides: TGCGCCAGCAGCATACCCGGGCGCACAGATACGCAGTATTTT.

This sequence joins TRBV4-1 and TRBJ2-2; D is undetermined. Germline CDR1 MGHRA, CDR2 YSYEKL. The CDR3 covers 16 residues. The ends were cut back, 0 bases at V and 4 bases at J, with 12 bases in the middle. The CDR3 DNA reads TGCGCCAGCAGCCAAGATCATGCACAGAGCACCGGGGAGCTGTTTTTT. This gives the protein CASSQDHAQSTGELFF.